This TCR beta chain emerged from a study of shared clonotypes between healthy human individuals. Study results and limitations: Sorted-subset sequencing was shown by rarefaction to be incomplete despite large depth. Few donors limited the genetic and exposure-history diversity represented. Naive CD4 clonotype sharing across several donors was around 5.5%.

Investigators spread the genomic DNA of each subset evenly over several immunoSEQ plates. The method was immunoSEQ multiplex PCR; TCRdb's version includes in-frame clones alone and lacks a portion of them. The profile shows some 2,100,000 clones, more than 85% of them singletons. This CDR3 region has 15 residues. V gave up 4 bases and J gave up 8 bases, with 18 bases separating them. CDR1 and CDR2 (germline): MNHEY, SMNVEV (reference sequence). Naive CD8 cells lacked CD45RO, underwent positive selection for CCR7 and left out terminally differentiated effector memory CD45RA+ cells. This clone was seen only once. What it binds is unknown.

The sequencing input was naive CD8+ T cells from PBMCs. The V gene is TRBV27, the J gene TRBJ2-4; D may be TRBD2 (5 bases). The origin of this receptor is a man between 18 and 29 years old in good health. Some clones in this sample may be carry-over from other donors' samples. The CDR3 nucleotides are TGTGCCAGCAGTTCCTCGGACTCCGAATGGTACATTCAGTACTTC. Protein product: CASSSSDSEWYIQYF.